Listed below are T cell receptor beta chains from one sample, sequenced in a study of CD8+CD57+ T cells in acquired aplastic anemia. Using its own MiXCR run on the reads, TCRdb lists one record per CDR3 protein. Altogether about 200,000 distinct CDR3 sequences are present, less than 60% being singletons, with the ten largest covering 15% to 20%. The sample was sorted CD4+, CD8+, or CD8+CD57+ T cells (not recorded which) from PBMCs. These receptors came from a human donor with aplastic anemia. Both conserved end residues are part of each CDR3. A D gene is named only where the DNA matches it firmly. Clone size is stated in some rows and not others, as once, few, many or a class when expanded.

TRBJ2-3	TRBD1	NA	TRBV5-1	CASSTLRGRDTQYF	TGCGCCAGCAGCACCCTCAGGGGGCGGGATACGCAGTATTTT
TRBJ1-1	NA	once	TRBV29-1	CSVVSENTEAFF	TGCAGCGTTGTAAGCGAGAACACTGAAGCTTTCTTT
TRBJ1-6	TRBD1	many	TRBV20-1	CSATPGQNSPLHF	TGCAGTGCTACACCGGGACAGAATTCACCCCTCCACTTT
TRBJ2-5	NA	many	TRBV6-1	CASSEIGLQGETQYF	TGTGCCAGCAGTGAAATTGGACTCCAGGGGGAGACCCAGTACTTC
TRBJ1-6	TRBD1	many	TRBV10-3	CAVRTGEYSPLHF	TGTGCCGTCCGTACAGGGGAGTATTCACCCCTCCACTTT
TRBJ1-2	TRBD1	many	TRBV5-1	CASSLGTTGGGYTF	TGCGCCAGCAGCTTGGGCACGACAGGGGGTGGCTACACCTTC
TRBJ1-1	NA	many	TRBV5-4	CASSLKGQKNTEAFF	TGTGCCAGCAGCCTTAAAGGACAGAAGAACACTGAAGCTTTCTTT
TRBJ2-7	TRBD2	NA	TRBV29-1	CSVGLAGESEQYF	TGCAGCGTTGGGCTAGCGGGAGAGAGCGAGCAGTACTTC
TRBJ1-5	TRBD1	NA	TRBV19	CASSEFTGTGRLTGNQPQHF	TGTGCCAGCAGTGAGTTCACCGGGACAGGTCGGCTTACTGGCAATCAGCCCCAGCATTTT
TRBJ2-6	NA	NA	TRBV7-6	CASSPAGPGANVLTF	TGTGCCAGCAGCCCGGCGGGGCCTGGGGCCAACGTCCTGACTTTC
TRBJ1-2	NA	many	TRBV6-1	CASRVGQNYGYTF	TGTGCCAGCAGGGTCGGACAGAACTATGGCTACACCTTC
TRBJ2-1	NA	few	TRBV19	CASLEEGQFF	TGTGCCAGCCTAGAGGAGGGGCAGTTCTTC
TRBJ2-7	NA	NA	TRBV19	CASSSQQGGEEQYF	TGTGCCAGTAGTAGTCAACAGGGGGGGGAAGAGCAGTACTTC
TRBJ2-3	TRBD2	NA	TRBV2	CASSSGGEDTQYF	TGTGCCAGCAGCTCGGGAGGAGAGGATACGCAGTATTTT
TRBJ1-5	NA	NA	TRBV14	CASSQTDQKSYSNQPQHF	TGTGCCAGCAGCCAAACGGACCAAAAAAGCTATAGCAATCAGCCCCAGCATTTT
TRBJ2-1	TRBD2	NA	TRBV6-1	CASSEGTSGNPYNEQFF	TGTGCCAGCAGTGAGGGGACTAGCGGAAATCCCTACAATGAGCAGTTCTTC
TRBJ2-2	NA	NA	TRBV7-9	CASSFSRELFF	TGTGCCAGCAGCTTCTCTCGGGAGCTGTTTTTT
TRBJ2-1	NA	once	TRBV24-1	CATSDLLGNEQFF	TGTGCCACCAGTGATTTGCTGGGCAATGAGCAGTTCTTC
TRBJ2-3	TRBD1	NA	TRBV5-6	CASSQGAEWHTQYF	TGTGCCAGCAGCCAGGGGGCCGAGTGGCATACGCAGTATTTT
TRBJ2-7	NA	NA	TRBV10-3	CAISESSIRQASEQYF	TGTGCCATCAGTGAGTCGTCCATTAGGCAGGCTAGCGAGCAGTACTTC
TRBJ1-6	NA	many	TRBV2	CASSERLSSPLHF	TGTGCCAGCAGTGAAAGGTTAAGTTCACCCCTCCACTTT
TRBJ2-7	TRBD2	many	TRBV7-8	CASSLQSAGVSPYEQYF	TGTGCCAGCAGCTTACAGTCAGCGGGGGTCTCGCCCTACGAGCAGTACTTC
TRBJ2-7	TRBD1	NA	TRBV28	CASSSGGQPTLEQYF	TGTGCCAGCAGTTCTGGGGGACAGCCGACGCTAGAGCAGTACTTC
TRBJ1-2	NA	few	TRBV15	CATSRDLWGSGQSGYTF	TGTGCCACCAGCAGAGATCTCTGGGGGTCTGGGCAGAGTGGCTACACCTTC
TRBJ1-3	NA	NA	TRBV3-1	CASSRGGFYGNTIYF	TGTGCCAGCAGCCGGGGAGGGTTTTATGGAAACACCATATATTTT